Below are 13 T cell receptor beta chains sequenced from a single sample in a study of cytomegalovirus exposure and HLA in healthy donors. Libraries were prepared by immunoSEQ multiplex PCR; TCRdb keeps only in-frame clonotypes and omits some of them. This sample has 200,000 to 300,000 clones, with 80% to 90% found just once. The specimen was PBMCs. The receptors originated from a man aged 18 to 30 in good health and CMV-seronegative.

The rearrangement joins TRBV5-1 to TRBJ2-1; 13 bases agree with TRBD2. CDR3 length: 15 residues. V dropped 4 bases and J dropped 6; count of bases not matched to a gene: 4. Per germline, CDR1 SGHRS and CDR2 YFSETQ. For the CDR3, the DNA is TGCGCCAGCAGCCCGGGGACTAGCGGGGTCAATGAGCAGTTCTTC. This encodes CASSPGTSGVNEQFF.

The genes are TRBV10-2 and TRBJ2-1; weak D call: TRBD1 (6 bases). The CDR3 is 15 residues long. V was clipped by 9 bases and J by 0 bases, with 15 bases between them. Looked up from germline, CDR1 is WSHSY and CDR2 is SAAADI. CDR3 sequence (DNA): TGCGCCAGATGGGGGCTTGCGCCCTCCTACAATGAGCAGTTCTTC. Translated: CARWGLAPSYNEQFF.

The rearrangement links TRBV6-6 to TRBJ2-3, with 7 bases that match TRBD2. V gave up 11 bases and J gave up 5 bases; unmatched junction bases: 7. The CDR3 sequence is 12 residues long. The germline gives CDR1 MNHNY, CDR2 SVGAGI (reference sequence). The CDR3 sequence: CAGGGSIDTQYF. Written as DNA, the CDR3 is TGTGCCGGGGGGGGATCGATAGATACGCAGTATTTT.

As regards this clone: Other DNA sequences within the sample encode an identical CDR3. This rearrangement joins TRBV11-2 to TRBJ2-7, with TRBD1 identical over 7 bases. CDR1 is SGHAT and CDR2 is FQNNGV in the germline V gene. V shed 5 bases and J 2 bases; nucleotides not matched to a gene: 3. The CDR3 runs to 13 residues. The CDR3 spells CASSLGTAYEQYF. In DNA form, the CDR3 reads TGTGCCAGCAGCCTAGGGACAGCCTACGAGCAGTACTTC.

The chain combines TRBV6-5 with TRBJ2-7; 11 bases are a match to TRBD1. Trimming at V came to 0 bases and at J to 6 bases, leaving 7 bases not matched to a gene. Germline CDR1 and CDR2: MNHEY and SVGAGI. This CDR3 spans 16 amino acids. The CDR3 bases are TGTGCCAGCAGTTACTCGGCCGGGACAGGGGGTTTCGAGCAGTACTTC. Translating it yields CASSYSAGTGGFEQYF.

The J gene is TRBJ1-6, the V gene TRBV9, with D uncertain. The CDR3 is 18 amino acids. Germline lookup yields CDR1 SGDLS and CDR2 YYNGEE. V lost 0 bases, J lost 0 bases, and 13 bases lay in between. The CDR3 DNA reads as TGTGCCAGCAGCGTAGGCGACTCCGCTAGCTCCTATAATTCACCCCTCCACTTT. Translated, it gives CASSVGDSASSYNSPLHF.

This chain links TRBV21-1 with TRBJ2-7; the table's D call, TRBD2, was not checked against the DNA. TRBV21-1 is reported as a pseudogene. This CDR3 comprises 18 residues. CDR3: CASSHLTSGRGGLVEQYF. The CDR3 region has the DNA TGTGCCAGCAGCCATCTTACTAGCGGGAGAGGGGGTTTAGTCGAGCAGTACTTC.

The chain's CDR3 is CASRGARYRSPLHF. CDR3 DNA: TGCGCCAGCAGAGGGGCAAGGTACAGGTCACCCCTCCACTTT. V gene TRBV4-1 combines with J gene TRBJ1-6; possibly TRBD1 for D (5 bases). Germline CDR1 reads MGHRA; CDR2 reads YSYEKL. The CDR3 has 14 amino acids. V lost 6 bases, J lost 10 bases, and 16 bases lay in between.

The rearrangement joins TRBV18 to TRBJ2-5; tentative D call: TRBD1 (5 bases). Germline V CDR1 and CDR2: KGHSH, LQKENI. V dropped 2 bases and J dropped 0 bases, with 7 bases sitting between them. The CDR3 loop spans 14 amino acids. Here the CDR3 reads CASSPSGNQETQYF. The CDR3, as DNA: TGTGCCAGCTCACCATCAGGGAACCAAGAGACCCAGTACTTC.

The V call is TRBV7-2, the J call TRBJ1-2; possible D gene TRBD1, 6 bases. V was trimmed by 5 bases and J by 4 bases, leaving 11 bases between them. Germline V gives CDR1 SGHTA, CDR2 FQGNSA. The CDR3 contains 13 residues. DNA of the CDR3: TGTGCCAGCAGCGAAGACAGGAGCTATGGCTACACCTTC. Amino acid sequence: CASSEDRSYGYTF.

The V and J genes are TRBV9 and TRBJ1-2; TRBD1 might be the D (5 bases). With 2 bases removed from V and 8 bases from J, the gap between germline ends came to 22 bases. CDR3 length: 16 residues. Per germline, CDR1 SGDLS and CDR2 YYNGEE. CDR3 DNA: TGTGCCAGCAGCGTTAGCTCTTGGCAGGGCACGGTAGGCTACACCTTC. Its protein is CASSVSSWQGTVGYTF. Full variable domain (rest looked up from reference TRBV9 and TRBJ1-2): DSGVTQTPKHLITATGQRVTLRCSPRSGDLSVYWYQQSLDQGLQFLIQYYNGEERAKGNILERFSAQQFPDLHSELNLSSLELGDSALYFCASSVSSWQGTVGYTFGSGTRLTVV.

The chain recombines TRBV28 with TRBJ1-2; 8 bases map to TRBD1. This CDR3 has 15 amino acids. Unmatched junction bases numbered 15, after V lost 11 bases and J lost 4 bases. Germline V gene lookup returns CDR1 MDHEN and CDR2 SYDVKM. In DNA, the CDR3 is TGTGCCGCACAGACAGGGGTTGGGGTTAGCTATGGCTACACCTTC. The encoded protein is CAAQTGVGVSYGYTF.

This clone was seen only a few times. The gene calls are TRBV4-1 and TRBJ1-4; 9 bases are a match to TRBD1. The V gene end was trimmed by 3 bases and the J gene end by 7 bases; junction bases not matched to a gene: 6. Germline CDR1 and CDR2: MGHRA and YSYEKL. This CDR3 is built from 15 residues. The CDR3 protein is CASSQSRTGVEKLFF. The CDR3, as DNA: TGCGCCAGCAGCCAGAGTCGGACAGGGGTTGAAAAACTGTTTTTT.